The entry below gives a single T cell receptor (beta chain) sequence along with its context. Antigen unknown. Libraries were prepared by immunoSEQ multiplex PCR; TCRdb keeps only in-frame clonotypes and omits some of them. The profile shows approximately 220,000 clones, 85% to 95% of them singletons. V was pared by 4 bases and J by 3 bases, with 7 bases between. Germline V gene data show CDR1 as SGHAT and CDR2 as FQNNGV. The CDR3 length is 13 residues. This specimen comes from a study of T cell responses to AZD1222 COVID-19 vaccine. General study findings and limits: Reportedly, close to half of spike-specific TCRs are directed against unmutated variant regions. Clonal diversity was possibly underestimated, and the donors were mostly white British, with more females. Vaccine-associated CD4 TCRs spanned spike, dominant at 160-218 and 743-854.

The chain uses TRBV11-2 and TRBJ1-5; no definite D call. Source: peripheral blood, taken on day 0 of MenACWY control vaccination. The sequence was obtained from an adult in good health. In nucleotides, the CDR3 is TGTGCCAGCAGCTCCCGGTTCAATCAGCCCCAGCATTTT. Translating gives CASSSRFNQPQHF.